A single TCR beta chain is shown here with its context. Its antigen is undetermined. The data belong to a study of T cells in localized non-small cell lung cancer. Study-wide findings and caveats: Only one tumor region went through sequencing, so heterogeneity may still be there.

This CDR3 contains 16 residues. V was pared by 0 bases and J by 4 bases, with 13 bases between. Germline CDR1 and CDR2: SGHTA and FQGNSA. Assay used: immunoSEQ multiplex PCR; TCRdb lists only in-frame clones, some missing. This sample has fewer than 100,000 clones; around 82% occur once, and the top ten carry roughly 9.8%. This chain joins TRBV7-2 and TRBJ1-5; maybe TRBD1 (5 bases). The TCR comes from a female donor of 60 years or more with stage I lung adenocarcinoma. The sample consisted of peripheral blood, taken before any cancer treatment. CDR3 region: CASSLALGGRNQPQHF. CDR3 sequence (DNA): TGTGCCAGCAGCTTAGCGCTTGGGGGAAGGAATCAGCCCCAGCATTTT. Drawing the rest from reference TRBV7-2 and TRBJ1-5, the complete variable domain is GAGVSQSPSNKVTEKGKDVELRCDPISGHTALYWYRQSLGQGLEFLIYFQGNSAPDKSGLPSDRFSAERTGGSVSTLTIQRTQQEDSAVYLCASSLALGGRNQPQHFGDGTRLSIL.